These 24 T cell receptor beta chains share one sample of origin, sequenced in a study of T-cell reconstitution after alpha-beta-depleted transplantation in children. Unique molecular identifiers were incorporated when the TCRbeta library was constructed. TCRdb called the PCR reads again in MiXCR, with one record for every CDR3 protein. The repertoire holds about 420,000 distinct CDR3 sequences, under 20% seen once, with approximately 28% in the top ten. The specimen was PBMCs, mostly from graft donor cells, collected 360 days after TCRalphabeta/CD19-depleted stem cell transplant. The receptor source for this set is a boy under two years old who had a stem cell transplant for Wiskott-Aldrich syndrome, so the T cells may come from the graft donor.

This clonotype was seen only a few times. The CDR3 is CSARVYLCCGGSTGETQYF. In DNA, the CDR3 is TGCAGTGCTAGAGTGTACCTTTGCTGCGGCGGGAGTACCGGCGAGACCCAGTACTTC. The rearrangement uses TRBV20-1 and TRBJ2-5; 7 bases align to TRBD2. The length of the CDR3 is 19 residues. CDR1 and CDR2 from the germline V gene are DFQATT and SNEGSKA (reference sequence). J was trimmed by 5 bases and V by 1 base; bases with no gene match: 22.

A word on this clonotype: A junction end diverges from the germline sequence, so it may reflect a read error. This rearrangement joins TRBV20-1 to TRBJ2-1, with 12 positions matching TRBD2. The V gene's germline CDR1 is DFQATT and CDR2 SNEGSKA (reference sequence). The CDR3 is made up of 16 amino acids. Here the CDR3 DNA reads TGCAGTGCTAGGGGTCTAGCGGGGGGGATCTACAATGAGCAATTCTTC. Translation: CSARGLAGGIYNEQFF.

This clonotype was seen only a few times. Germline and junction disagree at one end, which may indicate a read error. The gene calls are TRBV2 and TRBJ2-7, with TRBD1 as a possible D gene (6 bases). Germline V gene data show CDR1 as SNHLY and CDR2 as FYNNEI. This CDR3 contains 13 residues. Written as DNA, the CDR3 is TGTGCCAGCAGTGGATACAGGGAAGCCGAGCAGCACTTC. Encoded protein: CASSGYREAEQHF.

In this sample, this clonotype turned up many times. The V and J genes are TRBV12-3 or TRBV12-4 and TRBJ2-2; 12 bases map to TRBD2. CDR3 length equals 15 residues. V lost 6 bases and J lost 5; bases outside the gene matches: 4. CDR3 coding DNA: TGTGCCAGCAGCCTACTAGCGGGAGGTACCGGGGAGCTGTTTTTT. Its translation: CASSLLAGGTGELFF.

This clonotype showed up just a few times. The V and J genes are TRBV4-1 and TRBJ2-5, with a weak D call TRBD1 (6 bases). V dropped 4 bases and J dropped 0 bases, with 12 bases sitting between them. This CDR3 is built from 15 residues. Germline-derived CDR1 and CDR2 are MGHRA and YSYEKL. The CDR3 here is CASSPSGHNQETQYF. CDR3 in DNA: TGCGCCAGCAGCCCGTCGGGACACAACCAAGAGACCCAGTACTTC.

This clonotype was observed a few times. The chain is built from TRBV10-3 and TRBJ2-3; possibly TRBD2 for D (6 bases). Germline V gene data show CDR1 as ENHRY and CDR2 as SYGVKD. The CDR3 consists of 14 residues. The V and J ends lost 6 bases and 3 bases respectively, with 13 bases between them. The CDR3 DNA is TGTGCCATCAGGGAACTAGCAGAGACAGATACGCAGTATTTT. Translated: CAIRELAETDTQYF.

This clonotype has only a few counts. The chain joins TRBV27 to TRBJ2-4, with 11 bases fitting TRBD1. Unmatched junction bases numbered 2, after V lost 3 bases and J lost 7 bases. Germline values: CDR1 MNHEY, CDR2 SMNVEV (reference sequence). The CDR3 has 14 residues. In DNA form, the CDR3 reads TGTGCCAGCAGTTTGGGGACAGGGGGGAACATTCAGTACTTC. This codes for CASSLGTGGNIQYF.

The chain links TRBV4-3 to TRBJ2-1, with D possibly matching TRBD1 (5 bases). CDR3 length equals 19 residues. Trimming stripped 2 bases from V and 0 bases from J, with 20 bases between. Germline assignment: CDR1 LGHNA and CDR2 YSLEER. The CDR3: CASSQRGPEKGYSYNEQFF. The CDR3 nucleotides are TGCGCCAGCAGCCAAAGGGGCCCGGAGAAGGGATACTCCTACAATGAGCAGTTCTTC.

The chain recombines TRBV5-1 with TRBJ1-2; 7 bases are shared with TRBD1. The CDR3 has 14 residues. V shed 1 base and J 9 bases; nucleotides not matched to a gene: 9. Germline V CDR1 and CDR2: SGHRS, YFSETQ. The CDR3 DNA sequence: TGCGCCAGCAGCTTGCGAACAGGGGAGGTGAGCTACACCTTC. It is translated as CASSLRTGEVSYTF. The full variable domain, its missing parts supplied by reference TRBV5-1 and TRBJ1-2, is KAGVTQTPRYLIKTRGQQVTLSCSPISGHRSVSWYQQTPGQGLQFLFEYFSETQRNKGNFPGRFSGRQFSNSRSEMNVSTLELGDSALYLCASSLRTGEVSYTFGSGTRLTVV.

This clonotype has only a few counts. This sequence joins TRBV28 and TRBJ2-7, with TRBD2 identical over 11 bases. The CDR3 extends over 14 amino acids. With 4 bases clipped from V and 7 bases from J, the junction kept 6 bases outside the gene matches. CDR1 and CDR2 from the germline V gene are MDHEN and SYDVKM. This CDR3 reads CASSSLAGGGEQYF. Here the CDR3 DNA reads TGTGCCAGCAGTTCGCTAGCGGGGGGAGGAGAGCAGTACTTC.

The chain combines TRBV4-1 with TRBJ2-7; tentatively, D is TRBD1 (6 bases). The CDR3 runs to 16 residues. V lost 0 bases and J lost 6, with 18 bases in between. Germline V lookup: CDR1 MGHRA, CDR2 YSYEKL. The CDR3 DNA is TGCGCCAGCAGCCAAGAGGGCCGAGGGGGAGCTAGCGAGCAGTACTTC. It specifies CASSQEGRGGASEQYF.

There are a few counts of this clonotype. CDR3 residues: CASSYVGVTEAFF. CDR3 nucleotide sequence: TGCGCCAGCAGCTACGTGGGGGTCACTGAAGCTTTCTTT. The chain couples TRBV4-1 to TRBJ1-1, with D possibly TRBD1 on 5 matching bases. Germline loops: CDR1 MGHRA, CDR2 YSYEKL. V was trimmed by 5 bases and J by 4 bases, leaving 11 bases between them. The CDR3 totals 13 residues.

Here the CDR3 reads CASSYNPIRRGGRDEQFF. The CDR3, as DNA: TGTGCCAGCAGTTACAACCCTATACGCAGGGGCGGAAGGGATGAGCAGTTCTTC. This chain joins TRBV6-5 and TRBJ2-1, with D tentatively TRBD1 (6 bases). V lost 2 bases to trimming and J lost 8 bases, with 25 bases between them. Germline V gives CDR1 MNHEY, CDR2 SVGAGI. This CDR3 is 18 amino acids long.

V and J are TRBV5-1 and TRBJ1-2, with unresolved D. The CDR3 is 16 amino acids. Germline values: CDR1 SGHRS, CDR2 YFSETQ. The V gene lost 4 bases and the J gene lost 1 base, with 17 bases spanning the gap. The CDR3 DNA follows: TGCGCCAGCAGCCCCCCGCGAGGAAACCATAACTATGGCTACACCTTC. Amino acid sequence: CASSPPRGNHNYGYTF.

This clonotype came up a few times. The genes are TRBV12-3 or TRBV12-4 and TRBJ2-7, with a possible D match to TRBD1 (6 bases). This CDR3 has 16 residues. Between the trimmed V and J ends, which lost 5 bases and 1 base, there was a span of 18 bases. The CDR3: CASSRRGGRRSYEQYF. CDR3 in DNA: TGTGCCAGCAGTCGAAGAGGGGGTCGGAGATCCTACGAGCAGTACTTC.

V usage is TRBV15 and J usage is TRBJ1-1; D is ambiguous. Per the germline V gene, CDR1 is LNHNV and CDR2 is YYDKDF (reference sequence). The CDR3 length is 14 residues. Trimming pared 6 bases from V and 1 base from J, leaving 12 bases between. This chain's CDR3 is CATRGPTSNTEAFF. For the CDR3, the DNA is TGTGCCACCAGAGGTCCGACCTCGAACACTGAAGCTTTCTTT.

CDR3 coding DNA: TGTGCCAGCAGTTTAACGGTATCGAACACCGGGGAGCTGTTTTTT. Translating it yields CASSLTVSNTGELFF. The J gene is TRBJ2-2, the V gene TRBV12-3 or TRBV12-4, with D uncertain. This CDR3 has 15 amino acids. V was pared by 2 bases and J by 0 bases, with 7 bases between.

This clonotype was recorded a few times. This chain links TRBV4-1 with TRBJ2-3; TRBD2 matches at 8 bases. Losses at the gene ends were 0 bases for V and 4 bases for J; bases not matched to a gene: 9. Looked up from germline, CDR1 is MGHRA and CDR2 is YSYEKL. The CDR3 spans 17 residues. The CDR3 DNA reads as TGCGCCAGCAGCCAAGATCGAAGCGGGGGTTATTCAGATACGCAGTATTTT. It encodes CASSQDRSGGYSDTQYF.

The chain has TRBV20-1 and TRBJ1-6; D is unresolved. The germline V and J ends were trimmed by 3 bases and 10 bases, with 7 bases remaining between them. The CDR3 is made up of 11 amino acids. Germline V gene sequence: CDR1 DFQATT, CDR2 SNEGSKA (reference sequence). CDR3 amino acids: CSARGWSPLHF. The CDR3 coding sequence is TGCAGTGCTAGGGGTTGGTCACCCCTCCACTTT.

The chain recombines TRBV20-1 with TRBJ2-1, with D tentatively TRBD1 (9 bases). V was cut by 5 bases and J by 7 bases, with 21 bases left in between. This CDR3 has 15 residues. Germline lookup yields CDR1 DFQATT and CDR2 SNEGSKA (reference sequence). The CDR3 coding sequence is TGCAGTGCTTTCTCCGGGACAGGGACTAGGAATGAGCAGTTCTTC. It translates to CSAFSGTGTRNEQFF.

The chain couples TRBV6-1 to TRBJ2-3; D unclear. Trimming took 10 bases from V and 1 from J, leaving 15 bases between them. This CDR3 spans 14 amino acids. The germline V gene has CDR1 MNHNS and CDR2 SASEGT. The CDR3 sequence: CATLLGRRTDTQYF. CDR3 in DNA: TGTGCCACCCTTCTTGGCAGACGCACAGATACGCAGTATTTT.

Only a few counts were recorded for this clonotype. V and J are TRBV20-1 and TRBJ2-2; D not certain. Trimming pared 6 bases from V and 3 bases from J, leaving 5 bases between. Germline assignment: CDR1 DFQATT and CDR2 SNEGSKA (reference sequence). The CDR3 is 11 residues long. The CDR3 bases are TGCAGTGCAGGGTACACCGGGGAGCTGTTTTTT. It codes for CSAGYTGELFF.

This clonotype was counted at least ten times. The CDR3 spells CASSSAGLSNQPQHF. The CDR3 nucleotides read TGTGCCAGCAGTTCGGCAGGGCTGAGCAATCAGCCCCAGCATTTT. The chain is built from TRBV12-3 or TRBV12-4 and TRBJ1-5; the D gene is possibly TRBD1 (5 bases). CDR3 length: 15 amino acids. Trimming left V 4 bases short and J 1 base short, with 11 bases between.

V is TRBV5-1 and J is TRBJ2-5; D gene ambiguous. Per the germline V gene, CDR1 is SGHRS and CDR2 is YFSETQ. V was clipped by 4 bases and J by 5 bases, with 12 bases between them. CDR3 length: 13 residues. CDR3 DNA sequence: TGCGCCAGCAGCACCCGGCGGTGGGAGACCCAGTACTTC. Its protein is CASSTRRWETQYF.